A selection of T cell receptor beta chains follows, all from one sample in a study of OX40 agonist ivuxolimab in advanced cancers. TCRdb's copy holds only in-frame clones and misses some; the assay was immunoSEQ multiplex PCR. The sample has 30,000 to 45,000 clones; roughly 86% are singletons. Source: CD4+ or CD8+ T cells sorted from blood, taken in a trial of the OX40 agonist ivuxolimab. Receptors originate from an adult with an advanced solid tumor such as melanoma, head and neck, liver or kidney cancer. Each CDR3 is given with its conserved first and last residue. A D gene is named only where the DNA matches it firmly. Only some rows state a clone size, as once, few, many or a class for expanded clones.

cdr3_nt cdr3_aa v_call clone_size d_call cdr3_length j_call
TGTGCCAGCAGCCGCCTTCCGGGACAGGGGGCGGAAGAGCAGTACTTC CASSRLPGQGAEEQYF TRBV11-3 . TRBD1 16 TRBJ2-7
TGTGCCAGCAGCTTCGTCGGCACGCGGGGCTACACCTTC CASSFVGTRGYTF TRBV5-6 . . 13 TRBJ1-2
TGCGCCAGCAGTGTTATAATAATGGGCCTAAACACCGGGGAGCTGTTTTTT CASSVIIMGLNTGELFF TRBV10-2 . . 17 TRBJ2-2
TGTGCCAGCAGCGTAGCGACAGGGGGCACTGAAGCTTTCTTT CASSVATGGTEAFF TRBV9 . TRBD1 14 TRBJ1-1
TGTGCCAGCAGTGGGGGTGGCTCTGGAAACACCATATATTTT CASSGGGSGNTIYF TRBV2 . . 14 TRBJ1-3
TGTGCCAGCTCACCTCTGGGAAGTACACATTCCTACAATGAGCAGTTCTTC CASSPLGSTHSYNEQFF TRBV18 . . 17 TRBJ2-1
TGTGCCAGCAGTTTAGAAAGACTCCGGTTAGATACGCAGTATTTT CASSLERLRLDTQYF TRBV28 . . 15 TRBJ2-3
TGTGCCACGAAGGGGCAGGGGGCGCCGAATGAGCAGTTCTTC CATKGQGAPNEQFF TRBV19 . TRBD1 14 TRBJ2-1
TGCAGCGTTGGTGACAGGGGGGCTCATGGCTACACCTTC CSVGDRGAHGYTF TRBV29-1 . TRBD1 13 TRBJ1-2
TGTGCCAGCAGCCGGACTAGTTTTTACGAGCAGTACTTC CASSRTSFYEQYF TRBV7-2 . TRBD2 13 TRBJ2-7
TGTGCCAGCAGCCCCGATGGACTATCGGGGGGAATCAGCACAGATACGCAGTATTTT CASSPDGLSGGISTDTQYF TRBV7-2 . TRBD2 19 TRBJ2-3
TGCAGCGTTCTGGGACAGGGGGCTTACGAGCAGTACTTC CSVLGQGAYEQYF TRBV29-1 . TRBD1 13 TRBJ2-7
TGTGCCACCAGCAGGGGGACAGGGACTAATGAAAAACTGTTTTTT CATSRGTGTNEKLFF TRBV15 once TRBD1 15 TRBJ1-4
TGTGCCAGCAACGGAACAGGGGAAGGCTACACCTTC CASNGTGEGYTF TRBV21-1 . . 12 TRBJ1-2
TGTGCCAGCAGATATACTAGCGGAGCCACCGGGGAGCTGTTTTTT CASRYTSGATGELFF TRBV7-6 . TRBD2 15 TRBJ2-2
TGTGCCAGCAAAAGGGCCTCCTCTGGAAACACCATATATTTT CASKRASSGNTIYF TRBV6-5 . . 14 TRBJ1-3
TGTGCCAGCGGCCAACACGGGAGCAGCTTTAGCTACAATGAGCAGTTCTTC CASGQHGSSFSYNEQFF TRBV11-1 . . 17 TRBJ2-1
TGCGCCAGCAGTCCGACTCAAACTAACTCCTACGAGCAGTACTTC CASSPTQTNSYEQYF TRBV4-1 . . 15 TRBJ2-7
TGTGCCAGCTCACCGACAGGAACCGGGGAGCTGTTTTTT CASSPTGTGELFF TRBV18 . . 13 TRBJ2-2
TGTGCCAGCTGGAGGGAGAGGGATCACGGGGAGCTGTTTTTT CASWRERDHGELFF TRBV2 medium-sized . 14 TRBJ2-2
TGTGCCAGCAGCCTCCGGGACTCTTCCTATGGCTACACCTTC CASSLRDSSYGYTF TRBV7-8 . . 14 TRBJ1-2
TGTGCCAGTAGTATCGGGACAGGGGGATTCAACACCGGGGAGCTGTTTTTT CASSIGTGGFNTGELFF TRBV19 few TRBD1 17 TRBJ2-2
TGTGCCAGCAGCCAAGATGGGGGGAGAGACACCGGGGAGCTGTTTTTT CASSQDGGRDTGELFF TRBV14 once . 16 TRBJ2-2
TGTGCCAGCAGCGGCGGGGACAGGGCTAGGACCTACAATGAGCAGTTCTTC CASSGGDRARTYNEQFF TRBV7-2 . TRBD1 17 TRBJ2-1
TGTGCCAGTACCCTCTCATCCGGGACAGGGAGCAACGAGCAGTACTTC CASTLSSGTGSNEQYF TRBV19 once TRBD1 16 TRBJ2-7
TGTGCCAGCAGTAAACCGGGACAGCCAACAGATACGCAGTATTTT CASSKPGQPTDTQYF TRBV27 . TRBD1 15 TRBJ2-3
TGCAGCGTTGAACAACAGGGGTCGAAGCCCCAGCATTTT CSVEQQGSKPQHF TRBV29-1 . TRBD1 13 TRBJ1-5
TGTGCCAGCAGCTTAGGGACAGGGAAGAACACTGAAGCTTTCTTT CASSLGTGKNTEAFF TRBV7-3 . TRBD1 15 TRBJ1-1
TGTGCCAGCAGCCAAAGGGGGGGAGTCAGTCAGCCCCAGCATTTT CASSQRGGVSQPQHF TRBV5-8 . . 15 TRBJ1-5
TGTGCCAGCAGTTTACCGTGGCTCAGAGCTATGAACACTGAAGCTTTCTTT CASSLPWLRAMNTEAFF TRBV28 few . 17 TRBJ1-1
TGTGCCAGCAGTCGGACCGAGCAGTACTTC CASSRTEQYF TRBV2 . . 10 TRBJ2-7
TGTGCCAGCTCACCACGACAGGGGTTTTACAATGAGCAGTTCTTC CASSPRQGFYNEQFF TRBV18 . TRBD1 15 TRBJ2-1
TGTGCCAGCAGCGGGAGGCAGGGCCCGAGGGCTGAAGCTTTCTTT CASSGRQGPRAEAFF TRBV2 . . 15 TRBJ1-1
TGTGCCAGCAGTGATGTGACTAGCGGGGCAGATACGCAGTATTTT CASSDVTSGADTQYF TRBV2 . TRBD2 15 TRBJ2-3
TGTGCCAGCAGCCCCAGACCCAACACCGGGGAGCTGTTTTTT CASSPRPNTGELFF TRBV7-2 . . 14 TRBJ2-2